This TCR beta chain was recovered during a study of blood T cells in healthy people across ages. Study outcomes and limitations: Diversity figures derived from one million T cells were judged to underestimate the true value.

Every donor provided 7.5 to 10 milliliters of peripheral blood. Each sample used at least 6 million PBMCs. It was with a sample-barcoded 5' primer and a J-beta primer mix that a second PCR of about 6 to 12 cycles was run. TCRdb re-called the 5' RACE reads through MiXCR, storing one row per CDR3 protein. This table holds some 1.6 million distinct CDR3 sequences, about 35% found once. Regarding this clonotype: Its antigen remains unidentified.

Germline lookup yields CDR1 MNHEY and CDR2 SMNVEV (reference sequence). There are 14 residues in the CDR3. V lost 6 bases and J 0 bases, leaving 11 bases between the germline ends. Sequencing input: blood. The source of this sequence is a woman in her thirties in good health. The V call is TRBV27, the J call TRBJ1-1; D may be TRBD1 (5 bases). The CDR3 here is CASSPGALNTEAFF. Here the CDR3 DNA reads TGTGCCAGCAGCCCCGGGGCGTTGAACACTGAAGCTTTCTTT.